What follows describes a single TCR beta chain. Germline assignment: CDR1 SGHVS and CDR2 FNYEAQ. The CDR3 consists of 17 residues. J lost 8 bases, V lost 1 base, and 11 bases had no gene match. TCRdb redid the calling of the RT-PCR reads with MiXCR, one entry per CDR3 protein. The data contain hundreds of thousands of distinct CDR3 sequences, roughly 17% of them singletons. This entry belongs to a study of patients and donors after allogeneic stem cell transplantation. The receptor was derived from a human donor who was either an allogeneic HSCT recipient or a stem cell or donor lymphocyte infusion donor (not recorded which). It is not recorded whose cells these are; they may come from a transplant donor. This chain joins TRBV7-6 and TRBJ1-4; 9 positions match TRBD1. The sample was blood, either unsorted or a sorted T cell fraction (not recorded which). The CDR3 DNA is TGTGCCAGCAGCTTAGGGCCCTCCGGGACAGGGCAGGAAAAACTGTTTTTT. It translates to CASSLGPSGTGQEKLFF. The variable domain in full, with the rest retrieved from reference TRBV7-6 and TRBJ1-4, is GAGVSQSPRYKVTKRGQDVALRCDPISGHVSLYWYRQALGQGPEFLTYFNYEAQQDKSGLPNDRFSAERPEGSISTLTIQRTEQRDSAMYRCASSLGPSGTGQEKLFFGSGTQLSVL.